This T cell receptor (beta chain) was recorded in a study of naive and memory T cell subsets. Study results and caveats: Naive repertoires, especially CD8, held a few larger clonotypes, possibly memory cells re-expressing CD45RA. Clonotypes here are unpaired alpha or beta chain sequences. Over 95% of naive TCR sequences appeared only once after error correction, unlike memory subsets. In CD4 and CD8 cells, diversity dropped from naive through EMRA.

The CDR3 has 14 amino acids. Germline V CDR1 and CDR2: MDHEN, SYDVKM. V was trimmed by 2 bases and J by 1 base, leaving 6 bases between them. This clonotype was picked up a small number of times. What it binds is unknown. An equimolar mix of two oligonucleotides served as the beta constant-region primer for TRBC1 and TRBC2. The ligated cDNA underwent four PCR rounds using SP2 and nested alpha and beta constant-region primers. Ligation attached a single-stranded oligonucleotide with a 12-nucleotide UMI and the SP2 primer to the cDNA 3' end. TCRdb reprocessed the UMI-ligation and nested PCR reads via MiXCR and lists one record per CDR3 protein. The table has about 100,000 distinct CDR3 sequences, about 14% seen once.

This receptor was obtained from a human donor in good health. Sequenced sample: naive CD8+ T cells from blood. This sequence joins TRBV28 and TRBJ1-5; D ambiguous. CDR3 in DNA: TGTGCCAGCAGTTTAATCCAGAGCAATCAGCCCCAGCATTTT. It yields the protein CASSLIQSNQPQHF.